This T cell receptor (beta chain) was retrieved from a study of neurological immune-mediated disorders. Every sequencing run generated over 160 million TCR-beta sequences from 15-18 subjects. MiXCR was run by TCRdb on the 5' RACE reads, yielding one entry per CDR3 protein. This sample has around 46,000 distinct CDR3 sequences, with about a quarter found just once. The ends were cut back, 6 bases at V and 0 bases at J, with 14 bases in the middle. The CDR3 extends over 15 amino acids. V is TRBV12-3 or TRBV12-4 and J is TRBJ1-1; no reliable D call. The clonotype originates from a woman in her seventies in good health. Sequencing used PBMCs. The DNA of the CDR3 is TGTGCCAGCAGCCCTCTAAATCCCATGAACACTGAAGCTTTCTTT. The encoded protein is CASSPLNPMNTEAFF.